A selection of T cell receptor beta chains follows, all from one sample in a study of blood T cell repertoires in COVID-19. The protocol was immunoSEQ multiplex PCR, while the TCRdb copy is restricted to in-frame clones and leaves out a portion. The sample holds almost 85,000 clones, around 82% seen once. The sequencing input was peripheral blood. The receptors were sampled from a man older than 75 with active or convalescent COVID-19. Both conserved end residues are part of each CDR3.

v_call	cdr3_aa
TRBV11-2	CASSLEGDRGQPQHF
TRBV6-1	CASSEYFAGGVDTQYF
TRBV19	CASSIEQLNTEAFF
TRBV5-1	CASSLDRAAYEQYF
TRBV7-6	CASSIHLGSGGTQYF
TRBV20-1	CSASSATIAKNIQYF
TRBV3-1/TRBV3-2	CASSSSPLPAGELFF
TRBV2	CASRSRGNYGYTF
TRBV28	CASSSPPRPYEQYF
TRBV2	CASSEVGGGNQPQHF
TRBV6-6	CASSYSRREDEQFF
TRBV28	CASSLQVPGFRNEQFF
TRBV28	CASYSGTNFTGELFF
TRBV19	CASSIPGVVYGYTF
TRBV3-1/TRBV3-2	CASKPYGGNEKLFF
TRBV19	CASSMYGTANYGYTF
TRBV5-6	CASSLGGTRTLEQYF
TRBV14	CASSPWRENQETQYF
TRBV5-1	CASSRQGQGAEQYF
TRBV7-2	CASSLALGTRYF
TRBV19	CATTKSGQGSYEQYF
TRBV19	CASSSQGFNTEAFF
TRBV6-5	CASSYTAGGYNEQFF
TRBV5-8	CASSPTNYNEQFF
TRBV5-1	CASSLVQANTEAFF
TRBV18	CASSPPNRGPTDTQYF
TRBV30	CACPGVLSYNEQFF
TRBV14	CASSQRRNTEAFF
TRBV9	CASSVDRQGEIGYTF
TRBV30	CAWSLDRDEQYF
TRBV28	CASSRPDRSYGYTF
TRBV28	CASSLRVSGYTF
TRBV11-2	CASGGGLRDNEQFF
TRBV6-1	CASSEAAGVQFF
TRBV6-5	CASNTRTGRNGEAFF
TRBV9	CASSVRTSSDEQFF
TRBV10-3	CAIRVQGTNTEAFF
TRBV10-2	CASSESASGGASRETQYF
TRBV6-2/TRBV6-3	CASSSRGSGRTGELFF
TRBV11-2	CASSPGSAGYIQYF
TRBV6-5	CASSPGLGWETQYF
TRBV5-4	CASSQDRGKNQPQHF
TRBV28	CASRREFYGYTF
TRBV12-3/TRBV12-4	CASSLGGGTEAFF
TRBV21-1	CASSKVRVGGLGGYTF
TRBV28	CASSFWQGIHEQYF
TRBV29-1	CSVAGTGGGQPQHF
TRBV2	CASSLGVPGELFF
TRBV19	CASSAKMNGVWWETQYF
TRBV27	CASSHGQNQPQHF
TRBV6-5	CASSYSPGGLNTEAFF
TRBV6-4	CASSATGGPGNTIYF
TRBV2	CASRVKGAKNIQYF
TRBV7-2	CASSLDGTLGYTF
TRBV24-1	CATSGTSERVSSYNEQFF
TRBV6-5	CASRRQTPPYEQYF
TRBV7-2	CASSLVVGGRGNNEQFF
TRBV6-2/TRBV6-3	CASSYDRTEKLFF
TRBV19	CASLNRGSAGELFF